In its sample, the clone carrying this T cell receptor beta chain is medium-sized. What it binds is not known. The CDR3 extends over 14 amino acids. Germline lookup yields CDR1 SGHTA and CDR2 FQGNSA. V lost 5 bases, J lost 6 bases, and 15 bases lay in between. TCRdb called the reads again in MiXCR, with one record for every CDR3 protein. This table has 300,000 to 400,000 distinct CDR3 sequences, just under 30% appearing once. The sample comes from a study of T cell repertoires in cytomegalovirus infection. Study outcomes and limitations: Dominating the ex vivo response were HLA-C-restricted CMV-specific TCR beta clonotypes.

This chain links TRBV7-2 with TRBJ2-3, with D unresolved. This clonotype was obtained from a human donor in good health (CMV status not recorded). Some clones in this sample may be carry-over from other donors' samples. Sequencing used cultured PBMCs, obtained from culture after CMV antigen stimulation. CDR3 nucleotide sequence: TGTGCCAGCAGCCCATCTGCTTCATCGGATACGCAGTATTTT. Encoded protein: CASSPSASSDTQYF.